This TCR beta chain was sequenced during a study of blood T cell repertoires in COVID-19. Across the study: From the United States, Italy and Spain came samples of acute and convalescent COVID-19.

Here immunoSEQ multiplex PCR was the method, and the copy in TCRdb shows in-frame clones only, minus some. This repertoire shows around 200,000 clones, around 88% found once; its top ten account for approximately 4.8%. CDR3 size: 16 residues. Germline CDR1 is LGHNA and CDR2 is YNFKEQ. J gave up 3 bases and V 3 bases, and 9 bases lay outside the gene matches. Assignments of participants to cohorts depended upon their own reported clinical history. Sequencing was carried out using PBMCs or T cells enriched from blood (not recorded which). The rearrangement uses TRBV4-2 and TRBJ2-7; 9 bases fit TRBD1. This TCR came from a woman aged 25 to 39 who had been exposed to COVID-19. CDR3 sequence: CASSHATGGTHYEQYF. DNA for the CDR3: TGTGCCAGCAGCCATGCTACAGGGGGCACCCACTACGAGCAGTACTTC.